This T cell receptor (beta chain) was documented in a study of T-cell memory formation after mild COVID-19. For this clonotype: Its antigen is still unknown.

From the 5' RACE reads, TCRdb called clonotypes with MiXCR, one entry per CDR3 protein. In the table there are fewer than 150,000 distinct CDR3 sequences, 14% of which are singletons. V lost 5 bases and J lost 8, with 19 bases in between. The CDR3 totals 15 residues. Study observations and caveats: That cross-reactive memory joined was suggested by some responding clones appearing in pre-infection memory.

The receptor's source is an adult woman who had mild COVID-19 (a few samples of this study predate the infection). Cell type and time point are not known. The chain employs TRBV12-3 or TRBV12-4 and TRBJ2-1; maybe TRBD1 (6 bases). The sequenced sample consisted of PBMCs or a T cell subset sorted from them (not recorded which). Here the CDR3 DNA reads TGTGCCAGCAGTCCCCAAATCGGACAGTCGGATGAGCAGTTCTTC. This encodes CASSPQIGQSDEQFF.